A single sample is the source of the 32 T cell receptor beta chains below, sequenced in a study of shared clonotypes between healthy human individuals. The repertoire was sequenced with immunoSEQ multiplex PCR; TCRdb's copy has only in-frame clones and lacks some. The sample gives 850,000 to 1,200,000 clones, 60% to 80% of which show up once; about 1.5% is in the top ten. The specimen sequenced was memory CD4+ T cells sorted from blood. Subset of the sample: CD45RA-negative fraction. These receptors originate from a man younger than 35 in good health.

This clone has just one count. The chain carries TRBV4-1 and TRBJ1-3; D unresolved. This CDR3 is 15 amino acids long. Germline assignment: CDR1 MGHRA and CDR2 YSYEKL. V was shortened by 0 bases and J by 0 bases, with 6 bases between the two germline ends. The CDR3, as DNA: TGCGCCAGCAGCCAAGAAACCAGCTCTGGAAACACCATATATTTT. This gives the protein CASSQETSSGNTIYF.

In its sample, this clone was seen once. The chain employs TRBV19 and TRBJ1-4, with 8 bases lining up with TRBD1. Germline V lookup: CDR1 LNHDA, CDR2 SQIVND (reference sequence). J lost 8 bases, V lost 5 bases, and 10 bases had no gene match. CDR3 length equals 15 residues. CDR3 loop: CASSPRTGMEEKLFF. The CDR3 DNA reads TGTGCCAGTAGTCCCCGGACAGGGATGGAGGAAAAACTGTTTTTT.

The chain employs TRBV28 and TRBJ2-5; D may match TRBD1 or TRBD2 (6 bases each). There are 15 residues in the CDR3. V lost 6 bases to trimming and J lost 0 bases, with 14 bases between them. The germline V gene has CDR1 MDHEN and CDR2 SYDVKM. The CDR3 region is CASSQGSGYQETQYF. The CDR3 nucleotides are TGTGCCAGCAGCCAGGGGAGCGGGTACCAAGAGACCCAGTACTTC.

V and J are TRBV27 and TRBJ2-7, with TRBD2 as a possible D gene (6 bases). Trimming removed 6 bases from V and 0 bases from J, with 12 bases in between. The germline gives CDR1 MNHEY, CDR2 SMNVEV (reference sequence). CDR3 length equals 14 residues. This CDR3 reads CASSRYGSSYEQYF. CDR3 sequence (DNA): TGTGCCAGCAGCCGTTACGGGAGCTCCTACGAGCAGTACTTC.

Comment on this clone: Other DNA sequences within the sample encode an identical CDR3. The chain recombines TRBV15 with TRBJ2-2; perhaps TRBD1 as D (5 bases). Germline CDR1 is LNHNV and CDR2 is YYDKDF (reference sequence). This CDR3 has 14 residues. Trimming stripped 0 bases from V and 6 bases from J, with 8 bases between. The CDR3: CATSRDQGAGELFF. The DNA of the CDR3 is TGTGCCACCAGCAGAGATCAGGGTGCCGGGGAGCTGTTTTTT.

Details on this clone: The identical CDR3 is also encoded by other nucleotide sequences in the sample. This chain connects TRBV7-3 to TRBJ2-1, with TRBD1 identical over 10 bases. The germline CDR1 and CDR2 sequences are SGHTA and FQGTGA. The CDR3 totals 15 residues. V was clipped by 4 bases and J by 2 bases; unmatched bases: 2. The chain's CDR3 is CASSSGTGAYNEQFF. Here the CDR3 DNA reads TGTGCCAGCAGCTCCGGGACAGGGGCCTACAATGAGCAGTTCTTC.

This chain links TRBV6-6 with TRBJ2-6; D may correspond to TRBD1 or TRBD2 (5 bases each). Between the trimmed V and J ends, which lost 7 bases and 3 bases, there was a span of 13 bases. CDR1 is MNHNY and CDR2 is SVGAGI in the germline V gene (reference sequence). The CDR3 spans 15 residues. CDR3 DNA sequence: TGTGCCAGCACCCACGGGACGGTTGGGGCCAACGTCCTGACTTTC. It encodes CASTHGTVGANVLTF.

The chain recombines TRBV11-2 with TRBJ2-1, with a tentative D call TRBD2 (5 bases). This CDR3 is 11 amino acids long. V lost 3 bases and J 11 bases, leaving 8 bases between the germline ends. Germline CDR1 is SGHAT and CDR2 is FQNNGV. CDR3 amino acids: CASSFSGKQFF. The CDR3 nucleotides are TGTGCCAGCAGCTTCAGCGGAAAGCAGTTCTTC.

This sequence joins TRBV14 and TRBJ2-5; D is unclear. The CDR3 sequence is 11 residues long. V was cut by 4 bases and J by 5 bases, with 5 bases left in between. Germline V CDR1 and CDR2: SGHDN, FVKESK. CDR3 sequence reads: CASSLKETQYF. CDR3 bases: TGTGCCAGCAGCCTCAAGGAGACCCAGTACTTC. The full variable domain, with the rest looked up from reference TRBV14 and TRBJ2-5, is EAGVTQFPSHSVIEKGQTVTLRCDPISGHDNLYWYRRVMGKEIKFLLHFVKESKQDESGMPNNRFLAERTGGTYSTLKVQPAELEDSGVYFCASSLKETQYFGPGTRLLVL.

The chain joins TRBV29-1 to TRBJ1-3; D gene uncertain. Germline CDR1 SQVTM, CDR2 ANQGSEA. The CDR3 sequence is 14 residues long. The V gene lost 7 bases and the J gene lost 0 bases, with 13 bases spanning the gap. This CDR3 reads CSAILQNSGNTIYF. CDR3 DNA: TGCAGCGCCATCCTTCAGAACTCTGGAAACACCATATATTTT. Using reference TRBV29-1 and TRBJ1-3 for the parts outside the CDR3, the full variable domain is SAVISQKPSRDICQRGTSLTIQCQVDSQVTMMFWYRQQPGQSLTLIATANQGSEATYESGFVIDKFPISRPNLTFSTLTVSNMSPEDSSIYLCSAILQNSGNTIYFGEGSWLTVV.

J is TRBJ2-1 and V is TRBV28; D may be TRBD1 or TRBD2 (6 bases each). The germline CDR1 and CDR2 sequences are MDHEN and SYDVKM. CDR3 length equals 14 residues. V was cut by 7 bases and J by 7 bases, with 17 bases left in between. CDR3 loop: CASTQGRRVNEQFF. CDR3 sequence (DNA): TGTGCCAGCACGCAGGGGCGGAGGGTAAATGAGCAGTTCTTC.

This clone showed up just once. One junction end disagrees with the germline gene, perhaps due to a read error. The chain joins TRBV7-2 to TRBJ2-2, with 8 bases fitting TRBD2. The CDR3 contains 15 residues. Germline V gene lookup returns CDR1 SGHTA and CDR2 FQGNSA. This CDR3 reads CASSFAGGPTRELFF. CDR3 coding DNA: TGTGCCAGCAGCTTTGCGGGAGGTCCCACCCGGGAGCTGTTTTTT.

V is TRBV28 and J is TRBJ2-7; D uncertain. Germline values: CDR1 MDHEN, CDR2 SYDVKM. CDR3 length equals 12 residues. The V end was cut by 6 bases, the J end by 6 bases, with 12 bases between. DNA of the CDR3: TGTGCCAGCAGGGTGAAAGGCCGCGAGCAGTACTTC. Its protein is CASRVKGREQYF.

This chain joins TRBV7-3 and TRBJ2-4; tentative D call: TRBD2 (6 bases). V was shortened by 0 bases and J by 3 bases, with 12 bases between the two germline ends. The length of the CDR3 is 16 residues. The germline CDR1 and CDR2 sequences are SGHTA and FQGTGA. Here the CDR3 reads CASSLTGTVDKNIQYF. The CDR3 DNA is TGTGCCAGCAGCTTAACCGGGACTGTGGACAAAAACATTCAGTACTTC.

The V call is TRBV18, the J call TRBJ2-7; D perhaps matches TRBD2 (5 bases). The CDR3 runs to 14 residues. Trimming shortened V by 2 bases and J by 2 bases, and 10 bases separated the two germline ends. Germline V CDR1 and CDR2: KGHSH, LQKENI. CDR3 nucleotide sequence: TGTGCCAGCTCACCAGGGAGCGAACCCTACGAGCAGTACTTC. It translates to CASSPGSEPYEQYF.

V is TRBV28 and J is TRBJ1-1; 7 bases fit TRBD1. V shed 5 bases, J shed 4 bases, and the junction held 4 bases outside the gene matches. The CDR3 contains 13 residues. Germline V gene lookup returns CDR1 MDHEN and CDR2 SYDVKM. The CDR3 DNA is TGTGCCAGCAGTCTGACAGGGTCCACTGAAGCTTTCTTT. Its protein is CASSLTGSTEAFF.

The rearrangement joins TRBV7-2 to TRBJ2-7; 13 bases match TRBD2. This CDR3 has 18 amino acids. V lost 5 bases, J lost 5 bases, and 15 bases stayed unmatched. Germline loops: CDR1 SGHTA, CDR2 FQGNSA. In DNA form, the CDR3 reads TGTGCCAGCAGCGCCACAAGACTAGCGGGAGGCCGCGAGGACGAGCAGTACTTC. It is translated as CASSATRLAGGREDEQYF.

The chain joins TRBV10-3 to TRBJ1-2; D unresolved. CDR3 length equals 17 residues. Trimming stripped 0 bases from V and 0 bases from J, with 14 bases between. CDR1 ENHRY and CDR2 SYGVKD come from the germline V gene. CDR3 region: CAISESATLISNYGYTF. For the CDR3, the DNA is TGTGCCATCAGTGAGTCAGCGACATTAATTTCTAACTATGGCTACACCTTC.

The rearrangement uses TRBV5-1 and TRBJ1-2; 9 nucleotides line up with TRBD1. The V segment lost 4 bases and the J segment 0 bases; nucleotides outside the gene matches: 7. Germline CDR1 is SGHRS and CDR2 is YFSETQ. The CDR3 consists of 16 residues. This chain's CDR3 is CASSLGTGKANYGYTF. In DNA, the CDR3 is TGCGCCAGCAGCCTTGGGACAGGGAAAGCTAACTATGGCTACACCTTC.

The rearrangement uses TRBV4-1 and TRBJ2-7, with 9 bases lining up with TRBD1. V was pared by 3 bases and J by 5 bases, with 8 bases of the junction left unmatched. The germline gives CDR1 MGHRA, CDR2 YSYEKL. The CDR3 loop spans 15 amino acids. CDR3 bases: TGCGCCAGCAGCCAGCCGGGACAGGGCAGGGACGAGCAGTACTTC. It translates to CASSQPGQGRDEQYF.

The chain is built from TRBV28 and TRBJ1-5; 8 bases align to TRBD1. Germline CDR1 and CDR2: MDHEN and SYDVKM. V was pared by 6 bases and J by 0 bases, with 10 bases of the junction left unmatched. The CDR3 runs to 17 residues. The CDR3 nucleotides read TGTGCCAGCAGCCTACCCCAGGGGGCAAATAGCAATCAGCCCCAGCATTTT. It encodes CASSLPQGANSNQPQHF.

This clone was seen ten or more times. The gene calls are TRBV27 and TRBJ1-1; D is undetermined. V lost 4 bases and J 2 bases, leaving 8 bases between the germline ends. There are 13 residues in the CDR3. Germline CDR1 reads MNHEY; CDR2 reads SMNVEV (reference sequence). In DNA form, the CDR3 reads TGTGCCAGCAGTTCCCTTCCAAACACTGAAGCTTTCTTT. Its translation: CASSSLPNTEAFF.

The rearrangement uses TRBV6-1 and TRBJ1-3; D call uncertain. V lost 4 bases, J lost 5 bases, and 9 bases lay in between. The germline V gene encodes CDR1 MNHNS and CDR2 SASEGT. This CDR3 region has 13 residues. The CDR3 nucleotides are TGTGCCAGCAGTGGAGGATCCCGAAACACCATATATTTT. Residues: CASSGGSRNTIYF.

This chain uses TRBV14 with TRBJ2-3, with D unresolved. Looked up from germline, CDR1 is SGHDN and CDR2 is FVKESK. This CDR3 is built from 12 residues. V was cut by 2 bases and J by 2 bases, with 2 bases left in between. The chain's CDR3 is CASSQFTDTQYF. In DNA form, the CDR3 reads TGTGCCAGCAGCCAATTCACAGATACGCAGTATTTT.

This clone was observed a handful of times. This same CDR3 is encoded by further DNA sequences in the sample. The V and J genes are TRBV28 and TRBJ1-2; D call uncertain. V lost 5 bases to trimming and J lost 4 bases, with 8 bases between them. The germline gives CDR1 MDHEN, CDR2 SYDVKM. This CDR3 contains 12 residues. In DNA form, the CDR3 reads TGTGCCAGCAGTCCGGGATCCTATGGCTACACCTTC. This codes for CASSPGSYGYTF.

This chain links TRBV5-6 with TRBJ2-2; D may match TRBD1 or TRBD2 (6 bases each). The germline CDR1 and CDR2 sequences are SGHDT and YYEEEE. V was pared by 3 bases and J by 0 bases, with 15 bases between. CDR3 size: 17 residues. CDR3 sequence: CASSWGGDITNTGELFF. The DNA of the CDR3 is TGTGCCAGCAGCTGGGGCGGGGACATTACGAACACCGGGGAGCTGTTTTTT.

The chain recombines TRBV28 with TRBJ1-1, with a possible D match to TRBD1 (6 bases). The germline V and J ends were trimmed by 5 bases and 1 base, with 20 bases remaining between them. CDR3 length: 17 amino acids. Germline-derived CDR1 and CDR2 are MDHEN and SYDVKM. The CDR3 loop is CASSLIPGTMENTEAFF. As DNA, the CDR3 is TGTGCCAGCAGTCTTATTCCCGGGACAATGGAGAACACTGAAGCTTTCTTT.

The J gene is TRBJ1-2, the V gene TRBV19; TRBD1 agrees at 9 bases. CDR3 length: 15 residues. The J segment lost 6 bases and the V segment lost 0 bases, leaving 5 bases of the junction unmatched. Germline CDR1 LNHDA, CDR2 SQIVND (reference sequence). CDR3 loop: CASSIDPGQGDGYTF. The CDR3 region has the DNA TGTGCCAGTAGTATAGACCCGGGACAGGGAGATGGCTACACCTTC.

This clone is a singleton in its sample. V usage is TRBV7-2 and J usage is TRBJ2-3, with 7 positions matching TRBD2. Germline V CDR1 and CDR2: SGHTA, FQGNSA. The CDR3 length is 15 residues. Trimming removed 5 bases from V and 5 bases from J; junction bases left unmatched: 10. The CDR3 bases are TGTGCCAGCAGCCCCAGAGGGAGGGCCGGAGATACGCAGTATTTT. Protein sequence: CASSPRGRAGDTQYF.

This clone has only a few counts. The chain couples TRBV27 to TRBJ1-4, with TRBD1 matching 8 bases. V trimming: 5 bases; J trimming: 0 bases; junction bases outside the gene matches: 8. This CDR3 is built from 17 residues. Germline assignment: CDR1 MNHEY and CDR2 SMNVEV (reference sequence). The CDR3 DNA follows: TGTGCCAGCAGTACAGGGGGTAGTCAAACAACTAATGAAAAACTGTTTTTT. It translates to CASSTGGSQTTNEKLFF.

Notes on this clone: The same CDR3 is also encoded by other DNA sequences in this sample. The chain is built from TRBV5-6 and TRBJ2-3, with D uncertain. CDR3 length: 12 amino acids. Germline V gene sequence: CDR1 SGHDT, CDR2 YYEEEE. Trimming shortened V by 0 bases and J by 4 bases, and 3 bases separated the two germline ends. The CDR3 here is CASSLDPDTQYF. The DNA of the CDR3 is TGTGCCAGCAGCTTGGACCCAGATACGCAGTATTTT.

The chain employs TRBV5-6 and TRBJ2-1; 7 positions agree with TRBD2. Trimming at V came to 4 bases and at J to 6 bases, leaving 10 bases not matched to a gene. CDR3 size: 15 residues. The germline CDR1 and CDR2 sequences are SGHDT and YYEEEE. The CDR3 DNA reads as TGTGCCAGCAGCGACGCCGGGACTATCCCCAATGAGCAGTTCTTC. It codes for CASSDAGTIPNEQFF.